The TCR beta chain under discussion was sequenced for a study of fetal regulatory T cell absence and autoimmunity. Germline CDR1 MNHEY, CDR2 SVGAGI. This CDR3 is built from 11 residues. V dropped 5 bases and J dropped 7 bases, with 7 bases sitting between them. Sequencing was at survey level. This table comes from immunoSEQ multiplex PCR, and its TCRdb copy is limited to in-frame clones, with some not included. Of about 43,000 clones listed, about four fifths are singletons. This chain links TRBV6-5 with TRBJ2-3, with D unresolved. This clonotype was obtained from a newborn boy with IPEX syndrome. The sample comprised cord blood. The CDR3 DNA is TGTGCCAGCAGTAGACACTATACGCAGTATTTT. Its translation is CASSRHYTQYF.